This TCR beta chain was documented in a study of OX40 agonist ivuxolimab in advanced cancers. Turning to the overall study: The costimulatory receptor OX40 (CD134) was targeted by ivuxolimab, a fully human IgG2 agonistic monoclonal antibody. Intravenous ivuxolimab was administered to patients every 2 weeks at six dose levels: 0.01, 0.1, 0.3, 1.5, 3 and 10 mg/kg. A male proportion of 75% to 85% and a mean age of around 60 years, ranging from roughly 20 to 80, were recorded for the dose-escalation cohort. Among the roughly 52 dose-escalation patients, about 20 had hepatocellular carcinoma, 15 or so melanoma, 9 renal cell carcinoma and 9 head and neck cancer. Peripheral TCRbeta sequencing was intended to test whether TCR sequence diversity was altered and clonal T-cell expansion was caused by ivuxolimab. Prior anti-PD-1, anti-PD-L1 or anti-CTLA-4 therapy was permitted, and checkpoint inhibitors had been received by around 39% of dose-escalation patients. The paper reports the monotherapy dose-escalation portion (N = 52 patients) of the phase I ivuxolimab trial. Partial responses occurred in three dose-escalation patients, of whom one had hepatocellular carcinoma and two had cutaneous melanoma.

Genomic DNA was extracted from sorted cells for sequencing of the TCRbeta CDR3 region. The immunoSEQ Assay was used to sequence the TCRbeta CDR3 regions. TCRdb took over this immuneACCESS table, retaining in-frame rearrangements with V and J assigned. Such tables are incomplete; in checked studies, under half of the missing clones stem from an unresolved V gene, and the remainder is unexplained. This sample has around 61,000 clones in its table, and around 92% of those were observed once. The ten largest clonotypes hold approximately 23% of the sample. V is pared back by 2 bases and J by 7 bases, with 17 bases lying between the germline termini. CDR1 GTSNPN and CDR2 SVGIG are derived from the germline V gene (reference sequence). Measured from the cysteine to the phenylalanine, the CDR3 is 14 residues long. Solely the CDR3 DNA is kept, with 42 bases framed from the first base. On this clone itself: No cognate antigen has been identified for it. No base-level quality is on record; no much larger clone is a single base apart.

Patients with autoimmune disease history or receiving systemic immunosuppression were excluded from the trial. Peripheral blood for TCR sequencing was collected from all dose cohorts at baseline, on cycle 4 day 1, and on cycle 7 day 1. The samples were taken from a phase I, first-in-human, multicenter, open-label dose-escalation trial of ivuxolimab. Adults with locally advanced or metastatic head and neck squamous cell, hepatocellular, melanoma or renal cell carcinoma were enrolled in the trial. Before TCR sequencing, CD4+ and CD8+ T cells were separately sorted from peripheral blood. Broad study findings and their caveats: Low levels of normalized T-cell clonal expansion were also seen in some nonresponding patients. The antigen specificity of the peripheral T cells that underwent clonal expansion was not determined. At doses of 0.1 to 3.0 mg/kg, clonal expansion of both CD4+ and CD8+ blood T cells was observed from baseline to week 6. Partial responders in the 0.1-3.0 mg/kg groups had among the lowest normalized peripheral clonal expansion, especially among CD8+ T cells. On average, CD8+ T cells showed more expanded clones than CD4+ T cells after ivuxolimab.

The TCR comes from an adult with an advanced solid tumor such as melanoma, head and neck, liver or kidney cancer. The sequencing used CD4+ or CD8+ T cells sorted from blood, collected in a trial of the OX40 agonist ivuxolimab. The chain employs TRBV30 and TRBJ1-1; D gene: possibly TRBD1, on 6 matching bases. This receptor carries the CDR3 CAWSPSGTHLEAFF. The sequence in DNA is TGTGCCTGGAGTCCCAGCGGGACACACCTTGAAGCTTTCTTT.